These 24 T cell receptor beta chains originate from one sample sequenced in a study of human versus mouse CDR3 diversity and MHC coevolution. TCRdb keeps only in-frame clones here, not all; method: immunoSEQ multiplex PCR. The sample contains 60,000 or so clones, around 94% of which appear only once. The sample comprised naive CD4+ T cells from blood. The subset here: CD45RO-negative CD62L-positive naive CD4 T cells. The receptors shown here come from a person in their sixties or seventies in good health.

In DNA, the CDR3 is TGTGCCAGCAGCGCCTTTACAGCTCAATTCTACAATGAGCAGTTCTTC. This gives the protein CASSAFTAQFYNEQFF. This chain uses TRBV9 with TRBJ2-1, with D unresolved. This CDR3 has 16 residues. V was cut by 3 bases and J by 3 bases, with 16 bases left in between. Germline CDR1 reads SGDLS; CDR2 reads YYNGEE.

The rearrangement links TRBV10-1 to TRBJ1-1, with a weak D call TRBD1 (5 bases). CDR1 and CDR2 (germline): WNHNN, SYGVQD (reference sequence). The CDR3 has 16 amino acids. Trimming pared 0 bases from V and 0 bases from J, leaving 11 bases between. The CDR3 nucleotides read TGCGCCAGCAGTGAGTCCGGCAGGGCAATGAACACTGAAGCTTTCTTT. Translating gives CASSESGRAMNTEAFF.

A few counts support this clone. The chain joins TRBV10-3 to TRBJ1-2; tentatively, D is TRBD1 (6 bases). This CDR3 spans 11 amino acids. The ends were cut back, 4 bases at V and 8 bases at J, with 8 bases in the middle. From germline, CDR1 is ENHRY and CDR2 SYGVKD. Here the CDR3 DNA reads TGTGCCATCAGTGGCAGGGGCGGCTACACCTTC. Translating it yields CAISGRGGYTF.

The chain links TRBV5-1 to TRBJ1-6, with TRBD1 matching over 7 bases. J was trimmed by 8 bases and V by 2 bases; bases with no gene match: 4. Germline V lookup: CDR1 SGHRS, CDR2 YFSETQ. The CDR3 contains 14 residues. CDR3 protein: CASSLQGWDSPLHF. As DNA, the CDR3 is TGCGCCAGCAGCTTACAGGGGTGGGATTCACCCCTCCACTTT. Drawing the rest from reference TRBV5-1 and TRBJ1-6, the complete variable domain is KAGVTQTPRYLIKTRGQQVTLSCSPISGHRSVSWYQQTPGQGLQFLFEYFSETQRNKGNFPGRFSGRQFSNSRSEMNVSTLELGDSALYLCASSLQGWDSPLHFGNGTRLTVT.

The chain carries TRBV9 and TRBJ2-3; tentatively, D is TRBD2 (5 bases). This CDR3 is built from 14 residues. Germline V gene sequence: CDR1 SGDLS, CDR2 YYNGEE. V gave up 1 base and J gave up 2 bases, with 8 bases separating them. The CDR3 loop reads CASSVSSTTDTQYF. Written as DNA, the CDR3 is TGTGCCAGCAGCGTATCTAGCACCACAGATACGCAGTATTTT.

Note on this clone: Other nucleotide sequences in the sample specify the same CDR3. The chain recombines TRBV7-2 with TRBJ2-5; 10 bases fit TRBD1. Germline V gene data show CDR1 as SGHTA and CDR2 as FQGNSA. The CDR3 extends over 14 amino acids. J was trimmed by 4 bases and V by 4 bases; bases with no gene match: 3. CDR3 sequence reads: CASSSDRGRETQYF. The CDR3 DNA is TGTGCCAGCAGCTCCGACAGGGGGCGAGAGACCCAGTACTTC.

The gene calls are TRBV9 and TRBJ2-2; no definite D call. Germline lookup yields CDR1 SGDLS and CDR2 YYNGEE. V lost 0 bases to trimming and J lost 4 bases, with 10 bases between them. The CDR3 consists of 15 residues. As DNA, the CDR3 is TGTGCCAGCAGCGTAGATGTACTCCCCACCGGGGAGCTGTTTTTT. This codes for CASSVDVLPTGELFF.

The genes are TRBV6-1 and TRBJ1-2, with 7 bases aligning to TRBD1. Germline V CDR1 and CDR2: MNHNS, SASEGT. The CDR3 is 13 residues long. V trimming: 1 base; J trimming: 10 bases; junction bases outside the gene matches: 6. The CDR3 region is CASSEGGDRDYTF. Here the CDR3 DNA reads TGTGCCAGCAGTGAAGGTGGCGACAGGGACTACACCTTC.

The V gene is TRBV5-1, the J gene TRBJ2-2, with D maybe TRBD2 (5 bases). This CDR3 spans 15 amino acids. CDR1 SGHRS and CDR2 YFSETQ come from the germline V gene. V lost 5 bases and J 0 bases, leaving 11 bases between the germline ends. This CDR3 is CASRLASANTGELFF. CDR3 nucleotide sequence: TGCGCCAGCAGGCTAGCATCGGCGAACACCGGGGAGCTGTTTTTT.

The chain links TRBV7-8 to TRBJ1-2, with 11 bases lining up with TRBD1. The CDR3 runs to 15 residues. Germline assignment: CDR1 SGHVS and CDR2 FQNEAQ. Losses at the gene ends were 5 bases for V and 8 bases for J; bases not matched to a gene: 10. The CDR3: CASSTPDRGLGGYTF. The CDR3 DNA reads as TGTGCCAGCAGCACCCCGGACAGGGGGCTAGGGGGCTACACCTTC.

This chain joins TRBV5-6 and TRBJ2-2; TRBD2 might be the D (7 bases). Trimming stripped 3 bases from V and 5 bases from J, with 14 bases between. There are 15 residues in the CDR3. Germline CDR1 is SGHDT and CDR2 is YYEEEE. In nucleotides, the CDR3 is TGTGCCAGCAGCTGGGGGGGCAGGGATACCGGGGAGCTGTTTTTT. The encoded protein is CASSWGGRDTGELFF.

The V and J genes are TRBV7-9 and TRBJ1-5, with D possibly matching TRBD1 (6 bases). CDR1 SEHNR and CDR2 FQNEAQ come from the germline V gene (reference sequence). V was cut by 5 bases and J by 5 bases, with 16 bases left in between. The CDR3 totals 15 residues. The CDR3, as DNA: TGTGCCAGCAGCCCCCAAGGGGGTGCCGATCAGCCCCAGCATTTT. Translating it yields CASSPQGGADQPQHF.

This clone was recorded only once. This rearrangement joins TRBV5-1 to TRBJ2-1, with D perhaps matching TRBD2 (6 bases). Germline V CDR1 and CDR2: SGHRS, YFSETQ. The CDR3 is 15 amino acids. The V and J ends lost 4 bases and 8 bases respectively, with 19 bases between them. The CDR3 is CASSPGGEGWDEQFF. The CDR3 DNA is TGCGCCAGCAGCCCCGGGGGAGAGGGTTGGGATGAGCAGTTCTTC. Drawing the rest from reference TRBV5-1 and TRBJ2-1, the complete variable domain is KAGVTQTPRYLIKTRGQQVTLSCSPISGHRSVSWYQQTPGQGLQFLFEYFSETQRNKGNFPGRFSGRQFSNSRSEMNVSTLELGDSALYLCASSPGGEGWDEQFFGPGTRLTVL.

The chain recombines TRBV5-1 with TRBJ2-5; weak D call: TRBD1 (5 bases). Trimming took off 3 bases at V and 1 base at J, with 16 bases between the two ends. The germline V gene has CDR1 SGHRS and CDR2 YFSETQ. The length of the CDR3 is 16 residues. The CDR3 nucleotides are TGCGCCAGCAGCTCTAGGTTGGGGCGAACCCAAGAGACCCAGTACTTC. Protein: CASSSRLGRTQETQYF.

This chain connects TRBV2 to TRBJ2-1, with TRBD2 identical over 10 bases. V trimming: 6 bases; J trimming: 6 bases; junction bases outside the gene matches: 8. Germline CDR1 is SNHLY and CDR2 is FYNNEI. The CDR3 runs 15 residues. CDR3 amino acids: CASRSELAGVNEQFF. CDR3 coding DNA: TGTGCCAGCAGATCCGAGCTAGCGGGAGTCAATGAGCAGTTCTTC. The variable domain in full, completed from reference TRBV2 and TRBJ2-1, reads EPEVTQTPSHQVTQMGQEVILRCVPISNHLYFYWYRQILGQKVEFLVSFYNNEISEKSEIFDDQFSVERPDGSNFTLKIRSTKLEDSAMYFCASRSELAGVNEQFFGPGTRLTVL.

CDR3 amino acids: CSVGLLTEPKWQETQYF. For the CDR3, the DNA is TGCAGCGTGGGGCTATTGACAGAGCCTAAGTGGCAAGAGACCCAGTACTTC. The chain carries TRBV29-1 and TRBJ2-5, with D maybe TRBD1 (5 bases). CDR1 and CDR2 from the germline V gene are SQVTM and ANQGSEA. Trimming took 6 bases from V and 2 from J, leaving 25 bases between them. This CDR3 has 17 residues.

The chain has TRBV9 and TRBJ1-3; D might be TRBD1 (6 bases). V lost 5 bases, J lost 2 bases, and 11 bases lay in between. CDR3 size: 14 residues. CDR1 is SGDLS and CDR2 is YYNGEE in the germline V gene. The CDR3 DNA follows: TGTGCCAGCAGTTTCACAGGGACTGGAAACACCATATATTTT. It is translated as CASSFTGTGNTIYF.

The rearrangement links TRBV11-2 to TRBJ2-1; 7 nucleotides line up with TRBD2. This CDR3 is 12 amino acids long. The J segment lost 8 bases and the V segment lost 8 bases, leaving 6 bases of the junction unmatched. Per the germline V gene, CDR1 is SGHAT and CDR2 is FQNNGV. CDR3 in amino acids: CASRGGSDEQFF. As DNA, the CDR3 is TGTGCCAGCCGAGGCGGGAGCGATGAGCAGTTCTTC.

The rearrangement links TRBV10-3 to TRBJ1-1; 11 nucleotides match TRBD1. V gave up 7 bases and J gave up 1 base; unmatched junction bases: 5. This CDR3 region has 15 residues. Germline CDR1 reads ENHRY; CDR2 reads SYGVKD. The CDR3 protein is CAITGQGDRNTEAFF. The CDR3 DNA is TGTGCCATCACGGGACAGGGGGACAGGAACACTGAAGCTTTCTTT.

CDR3 in amino acids: CASSQDGGHYEQYF. DNA for the CDR3: TGTGCCAGCAGCCAAGACGGCGGTCACTACGAGCAGTACTTC. The J gene is TRBJ2-7, the V gene TRBV14, with D hard to call. Trimming cost V 0 bases and J 3 bases, with 9 bases left between them. This CDR3 is built from 14 residues. Germline lookup yields CDR1 SGHDN and CDR2 FVKESK.

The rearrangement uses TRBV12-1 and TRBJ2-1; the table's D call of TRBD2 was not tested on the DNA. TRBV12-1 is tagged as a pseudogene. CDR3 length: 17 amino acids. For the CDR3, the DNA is TGTGCCAGCAGCTTTGCGCGGTGGCGGGAGTGGAGAAATGAGCAGTTCTTC. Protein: CASSFARWREWRNEQFF.

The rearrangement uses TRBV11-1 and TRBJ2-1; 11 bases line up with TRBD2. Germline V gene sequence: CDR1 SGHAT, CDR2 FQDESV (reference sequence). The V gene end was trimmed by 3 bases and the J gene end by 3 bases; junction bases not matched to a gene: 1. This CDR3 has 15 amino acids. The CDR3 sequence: CASSLGLADYNEQFF. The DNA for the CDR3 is TGTGCCAGCAGCTTGGGACTAGCGGACTACAATGAGCAGTTCTTC.

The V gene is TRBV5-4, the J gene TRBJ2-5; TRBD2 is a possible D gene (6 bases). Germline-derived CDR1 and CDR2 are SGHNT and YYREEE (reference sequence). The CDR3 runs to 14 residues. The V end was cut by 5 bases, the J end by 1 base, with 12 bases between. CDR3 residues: CASSRLASQETQYF. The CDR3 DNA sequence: TGTGCCAGCAGTCGGCTAGCGAGCCAAGAGACCCAGTACTTC.

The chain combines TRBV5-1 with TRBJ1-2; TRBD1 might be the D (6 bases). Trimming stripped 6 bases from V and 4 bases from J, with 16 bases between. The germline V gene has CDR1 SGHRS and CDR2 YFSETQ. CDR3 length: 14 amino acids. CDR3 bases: TGCGCCAGCAACTCCCCGGGGGGGCCCTATGGCTACACCTTC. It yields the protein CASNSPGGPYGYTF.